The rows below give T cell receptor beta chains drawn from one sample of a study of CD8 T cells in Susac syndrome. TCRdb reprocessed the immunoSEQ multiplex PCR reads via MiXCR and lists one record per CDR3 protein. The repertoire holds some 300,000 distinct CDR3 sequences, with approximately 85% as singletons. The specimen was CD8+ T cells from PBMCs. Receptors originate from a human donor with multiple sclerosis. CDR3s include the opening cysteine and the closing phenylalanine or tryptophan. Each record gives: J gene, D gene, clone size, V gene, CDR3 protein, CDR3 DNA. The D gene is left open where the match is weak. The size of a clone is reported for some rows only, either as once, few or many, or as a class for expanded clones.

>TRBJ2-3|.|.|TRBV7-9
CASSSIRDSSTDTQYF
TGTGCCAGCAGCTCCATCCGGGACTCGAGCACAGATACGCAGTATTTT
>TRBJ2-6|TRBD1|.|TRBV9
CASSAPGQASGANVLTF
TGTGCCAGCAGCGCTCCGGGACAGGCCTCTGGGGCCAACGTCCTGACTTTC
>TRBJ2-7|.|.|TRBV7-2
CASSLASGFYEQYF
TGTGCCAGCAGCTTAGCGAGCGGGTTCTACGAGCAGTACTTC
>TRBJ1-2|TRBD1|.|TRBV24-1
CATSDSFRGLDGYTF
TGTGCCACCAGTGATTCCTTCAGGGGGCTGGATGGCTACACCTTC
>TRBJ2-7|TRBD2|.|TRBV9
CASSVDTSGTPYEQYF
TGTGCCAGCAGCGTAGACACTAGCGGTACTCCCTACGAGCAGTACTTC
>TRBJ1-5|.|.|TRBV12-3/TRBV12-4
CASSSGSTNQPQHF
TGTGCCAGCAGTTCCGGCAGCACTAATCAGCCCCAGCATTTT
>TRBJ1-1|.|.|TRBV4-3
CASSQAGEGTEAFF
TGCGCCAGCAGCCAAGCGGGGGAGGGCACTGAAGCTTTCTTT
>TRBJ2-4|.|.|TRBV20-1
CSARARVGGNIQYF
TGCAGTGCTAGAGCAAGGGTTGGCGGGAACATTCAGTACTTC
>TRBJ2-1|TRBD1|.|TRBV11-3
CASSLISGGNEQFF
TGTGCCAGCAGCCTTATATCAGGGGGCAATGAGCAGTTCTTC
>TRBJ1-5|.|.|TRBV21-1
CAGGRAPSEQPQHF
TGTGCCGGAGGGAGGGCCCCCTCGGAGCAGCCCCAGCATTTT
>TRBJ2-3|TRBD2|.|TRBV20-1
CSASSGRAITDTQYF
TGCAGTGCGTCTAGCGGGAGGGCCATCACAGATACGCAGTATTTT
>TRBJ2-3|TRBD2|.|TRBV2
CASRVLAGGSDTQYF
TGTGCCAGCAGGGTACTAGCGGGAGGGTCAGATACGCAGTATTTT
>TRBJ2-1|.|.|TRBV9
CASSAGVVPSYNEQFF
TGTGCCAGCAGCGCGGGAGTAGTACCCTCCTACAATGAGCAGTTCTTC
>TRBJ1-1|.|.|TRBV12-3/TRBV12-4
CASSLPTEAFF
TGTGCCAGCAGTTTACCCACTGAAGCTTTCTTT
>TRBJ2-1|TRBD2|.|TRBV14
CASSQDKLAGGLSSYNEQFF
TGTGCCAGCAGCCAAGATAAGCTAGCGGGAGGTTTGAGCTCCTACAATGAGCAGTTCTTC
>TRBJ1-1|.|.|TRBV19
CASSLGPANTEAFF
TGTGCCAGTAGTTTAGGACCGGCCAACACTGAAGCTTTCTTT
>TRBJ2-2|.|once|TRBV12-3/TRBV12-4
CASSLGGYTGELFF
TGTGCCAGCAGTTTAGGAGGGTATACCGGGGAGCTGTTTTTT
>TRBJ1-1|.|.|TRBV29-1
CSVEGGYRWNTEAFF
TGCAGCGTCGAAGGTGGTTACAGGTGGAACACTGAAGCTTTCTTT
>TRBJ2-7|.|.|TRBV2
CASSHDIPTVYEQYF
TGTGCCAGCAGCCACGACATCCCGACTGTGTACGAGCAGTACTTC
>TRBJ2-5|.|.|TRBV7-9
CASSLGQLVETQYF
TGTGCCAGCAGCCTAGGACAGTTAGTGGAGACCCAGTACTTC
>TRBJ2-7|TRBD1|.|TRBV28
CASSLRQGNYEQYF
TGTGCCAGCAGCCTAAGACAGGGAAACTACGAGCAGTACTTC
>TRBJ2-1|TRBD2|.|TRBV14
CASSPDSLAETNEQFF
TGTGCCAGCAGCCCGGATTCGCTAGCGGAGACGAATGAGCAGTTCTTC
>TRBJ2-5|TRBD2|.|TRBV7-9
CASSLPRGSGFETQYF
TGTGCCAGCAGCCTCCCTCGCGGGAGTGGATTCGAGACCCAGTACTTC
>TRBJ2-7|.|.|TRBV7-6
CASSLDGLPGTYEQYF
TGTGCCAGCAGCTTAGACGGGCTACCCGGAACCTACGAGCAGTACTTC
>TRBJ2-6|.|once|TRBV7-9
CASFLGAAGANVLTF
TGTGCCAGCTTTCTCGGAGCGGCTGGGGCCAACGTCCTGACTTTC
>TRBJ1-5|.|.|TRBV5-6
CASSAREAEPQHF
TGTGCCAGCAGCGCCAGGGAAGCGGAGCCCCAGCATTTT
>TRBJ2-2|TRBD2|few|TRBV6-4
CASSVAGGTGELFF
TGTGCCAGCAGTGTTGCGGGAGGTACCGGGGAGCTGTTTTTT
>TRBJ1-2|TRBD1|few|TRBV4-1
CASSPNPTGGNYGYTF
TGCGCCAGCAGCCCGAACCCCACAGGGGGCAACTATGGCTACACCTTC
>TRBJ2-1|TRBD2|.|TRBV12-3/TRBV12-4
CASSLLSGNEQFF
TGTGCCAGCAGTTTACTTAGCGGGAATGAGCAGTTCTTC
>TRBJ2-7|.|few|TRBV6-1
CASSGGFTYEQYF
TGTGCCAGCAGTGGGGGATTCACCTACGAGCAGTACTTC
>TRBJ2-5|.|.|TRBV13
CASSSSADSNTQETQYF
TGTGCCAGCAGCTCCTCGGCCGACAGCAATACCCAAGAGACCCAGTACTTC
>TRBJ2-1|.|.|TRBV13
CASSPRGVGYNEQFF
TGTGCCAGCAGCCCGAGGGGTGTGGGGTACAATGAGCAGTTCTTC
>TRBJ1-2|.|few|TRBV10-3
CAISEPVGGRINYGYTF
TGTGCCATCAGTGAGCCCGTCGGGGGGCGCATCAACTATGGCTACACCTTC
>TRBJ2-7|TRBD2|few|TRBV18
CASSPPAGSGYEQYF
TGTGCCAGCTCACCACCAGCGGGGAGCGGCTACGAGCAGTACTTC
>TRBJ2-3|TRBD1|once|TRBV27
CASSLSTGLGTDTQYF
TGTGCCAGCAGTTTATCGACAGGGTTGGGCACAGATACGCAGTATTTT
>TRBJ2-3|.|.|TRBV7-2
CASSSLVEVDDTQYF
TGTGCCAGCAGCTCCCTCGTGGAGGTTGACGATACGCAGTATTTT
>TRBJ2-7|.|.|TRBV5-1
CARSGAGSHEQYF
TGCGCCAGATCCGGGGCAGGGTCTCACGAGCAGTACTTC